This T cell receptor (beta chain) was sequenced in a study of shared clonotypes between healthy human individuals. Study outcomes and limitations: When naive CD4 clonotypes were compared across a few donors, 5% to 5.5% were shared.

Only in-frame clones appear in the TCRdb table, and some are missing; sequencing was by immunoSEQ multiplex PCR. The repertoire has over a million clones, approximately 97% of them found once; the top ten carry over 1%. The CDR3 extends over 14 amino acids. Germline lookup yields CDR1 SGHRS and CDR2 YFSETQ. Trimming at V came to 4 bases and at J to 6 bases, leaving 7 bases not matched to a gene. This clone was observed a single time. What it binds is unknown. Sequencing used naive CD4+ T cells sorted from blood. Sample subset: CD45RA+ positively selected. The receptor comes from a man aged 25 to 40 in good health. The chain has TRBV5-1 and TRBJ2-7; the match to TRBD1 covers 10 bases. CDR3 amino acids: CASSARDRGIEQYF. In DNA, the CDR3 is TGCGCCAGCAGCGCCCGGGACAGGGGTATCGAGCAGTACTTC.